A single sample gave rise to the 3 T cell receptor beta chains below, sequenced in a study of cytomegalovirus exposure and HLA in healthy donors. Assay: immunoSEQ multiplex PCR; the TCRdb copy retains only in-frame clones and omits some. Of a few hundred thousand clones listed, around 86% are singletons. The sequenced material came from PBMCs. These receptors all come from a woman younger than 30 in good health and CMV-seronegative.

The chain links TRBV10-3 to TRBJ1-1; D unclear. The CDR3 sequence is 15 residues long. Trimming left V 0 bases short and J 3 bases short, with 11 bases between. Germline V gene sequence: CDR1 ENHRY, CDR2 SYGVKD. The CDR3 DNA sequence: TGTGCCATCAGTGAGTCGGAGGTGAGGGACACTGAAGCTTTCTTT. Protein product: CAISESEVRDTEAFF.

J is TRBJ1-1 and V is TRBV6-4; TRBD1 matches at 7 bases. The CDR3 is made up of 15 amino acids. Unmatched junction bases numbered 5, after V lost 4 bases and J lost 0 bases. The germline V gene has CDR1 MRHNA and CDR2 SNTAGT. For the CDR3, the DNA is TGTGCCAGCAGTGCCAGGACAGGTATGAACACTGAAGCTTTCTTT. Residues: CASSARTGMNTEAFF.

The chain combines TRBV14 with TRBJ2-1, with 8 bases identical to TRBD1. The germline CDR1 and CDR2 sequences are SGHDN and FVKESK. The ends lost 1 base at V and 7 bases at J; junction bases unmatched: 12. The CDR3 contains 17 residues. The CDR3 DNA reads TGTGCCAGCAGCCAAGTCCGGGGACAGGCGCCAAAAAATGAGCAGTTCTTC. Its translation: CASSQVRGQAPKNEQFF.